Presented here are 10 T cell receptor beta chains from one specimen sequenced in a study of blood T cell repertoires in COVID-19. Profiling relied on immunoSEQ multiplex PCR, and the TCRdb table lists in-frame clones only, not all of them. The sample includes 150,000 to 200,000 clones, about 88% of them seen just once. The sequencing sample was made of PBMCs or T cells enriched from blood (not recorded which). Receptor source: a woman aged 18-29 years who had recovered from COVID-19.

This sequence joins TRBV29-1 and TRBJ2-7; D unresolved. Per germline, CDR1 SQVTM and CDR2 ANQGSEA. Trimming removed 0 bases at V and 2 bases at J, with 8 bases between. The length of the CDR3 is 13 residues. Here the CDR3 DNA reads TGCAGCGTTGAAGATGGTATAGCCTACGAGCAGTACTTC. Translated: CSVEDGIAYEQYF.

CDR3 in amino acids: CASSYSGDRGVRNSPLHF. The CDR3 nucleotides read TGTGCCAGCAGTTACTCAGGGGACAGGGGAGTGAGAAATTCACCCCTCCACTTT. The gene calls are TRBV6-2 or TRBV6-3 and TRBJ1-6; 10 bases line up with TRBD1. The trim removed 0 bases at V and 7 bases at J, leaving 9 bases unmatched. The germline gives CDR1 MNHEY, CDR2 SVGEGT. CDR3 length: 18 amino acids.

V is TRBV28 and J is TRBJ1-2; 10 nucleotides line up with TRBD1. The CDR3 spans 13 residues. The junction had 4 bases not matched to a gene; V was cut back by 4 bases and J by 8 bases. CDR1 MDHEN and CDR2 SYDVKM come from the germline V gene. The CDR3 DNA reads TGTGCCAGCAGTTCGGGACAGGGGATCGGCTACACCTTC. As protein: CASSSGQGIGYTF.

The chain is built from TRBV12-3 or TRBV12-4 and TRBJ1-5, with unresolved D. V was cut by 7 bases and J by 2 bases, with 9 bases left in between. The CDR3 runs 13 residues. The CDR3 sequence: CASTTQGNQPQHF. As DNA, the CDR3 is TGTGCCAGCACGACTCAAGGCAATCAGCCCCAGCATTTT.

This clone has just one count. The V gene is TRBV7-8, the J gene TRBJ2-7; 9 positions match TRBD2. This CDR3 comprises 15 residues. V lost 4 bases to trimming and J lost 2 bases; unmatched junction nucleotides: 6. The germline CDR1 and CDR2 sequences are SGHVS and FQNEAQ. The CDR3 loop reads CASSSRTSEPYEQYF. CDR3 in DNA: TGTGCCAGCAGCTCCCGGACTAGCGAGCCCTACGAGCAGTACTTC.

This clone was seen once. This chain connects TRBV3-1 (or the pseudogene TRBV3-2) to TRBJ2-1; possibly TRBD1 for D (6 bases). The germline CDR1 and CDR2 sequences are LGHDT and YNNKEL (reference sequence). The V end lost 1 base, the J end lost 10 bases, and 14 bases lay between the germline ends. There are 14 residues in the CDR3. This CDR3 reads CASSQGAGQGEQFF. DNA for the CDR3: TGTGCCAGCAGCCAAGGAGCAGGGCAGGGGGAGCAGTTCTTC.

The V and J genes are TRBV4-3 and TRBJ2-4, with D maybe TRBD2 (7 bases). Germline lookup yields CDR1 LGHNA and CDR2 YSLEER. The CDR3 contains 16 residues. Trimming removed 0 bases at V and 7 bases at J, with 16 bases between. This chain's CDR3 is CASSQELGGLKNIQYF. The CDR3 bases are TGCGCCAGCAGCCAAGAACTGGGGGGGCTTAAGAACATTCAGTACTTC.

The chain couples TRBV13 to TRBJ2-7; 7 nucleotides agree with TRBD2. Germline CDR1 PRHDT, CDR2 FYEKMQ (reference sequence). CDR3 length equals 15 residues. After removal of 2 bases from V and 2 bases from J, the junction contained 6 bases not matched to a gene. CDR3 amino acids: CASSLRPSGTYEQYF. In DNA, the CDR3 is TGTGCCAGCAGCTTACGCCCTAGCGGTACCTACGAGCAGTACTTC.

The chain recombines TRBV18 with TRBJ2-1; 13 bases match TRBD2. This CDR3 has 18 residues. J was trimmed by 0 bases and V by 0 bases; bases with no gene match: 2. CDR1 is KGHSH and CDR2 is LQKENI in the germline V gene. Here the CDR3 DNA reads TGTGCCAGCTCACCACCCGGACTAGCGGGAGCCTCCTACAATGAGCAGTTCTTC. This gives the protein CASSPPGLAGASYNEQFF.

This clone has only one observation. This chain connects TRBV19 to TRBJ1-4; tentative D call: TRBD1 (5 bases). The CDR3 contains 15 residues. From germline, CDR1 is LNHDA and CDR2 SQIVND (reference sequence). The V end was cut by 0 bases, the J end by 4 bases, with 9 bases between. The CDR3 bases are TGTGCCAGTAGTATAGATCGGGGGGGTAATGAAAAACTGTTTTTT. This encodes CASSIDRGGNEKLFF.